These T cell receptor beta chains were read from a single sample in a study of shared clonotypes between healthy human individuals. Method: immunoSEQ multiplex PCR; TCRdb's copy keeps in-frame clones and lacks some. The sample carries around 500,000 clones, over 65% recorded once. The sample consisted of PBMCs. The receptor source for this set is a woman between 40 and 55 years old in good health. Some clones in this sample may be carry-over from other donors' samples. The CDR3 runs from the conserved cysteine through the conserved F or W. The order of the fields is V gene, J gene, D gene, clone size, CDR3 protein, CDR3 DNA. A D gene is named only where the DNA matches it firmly. Not all rows give a size; the values are once, few, many and, for expanded clones, a class.

TRBV5-1,TRBJ1-3,-,-,CASSRAGISGNTIYF,TGCGCCAGCAGCCGCGCTGGGATCTCTGGAAACACCATATATTTT
TRBV30,TRBJ2-7,-,-,CAWSVDNTYEQYF,TGTGCCTGGAGTGTCGACAACACCTACGAGCAGTACTTC
TRBV27,TRBJ2-7,-,-,CASSSKPGPYEQYF,TGTGCCAGCAGTTCGAAGCCGGGGCCCTACGAGCAGTACTTC
TRBV6-1,TRBJ2-7,-,-,CASSGVRGGYEQYF,TGTGCCAGCAGTGGAGTTCGGGGCGGCTACGAGCAGTACTTC
TRBV7-3,TRBJ2-7,-,-,CASSLDFYEQYF,TGTGCCAGCAGCTTGGACTTCTACGAGCAGTACTTC
TRBV4-2,TRBJ2-7,TRBD2,-,CASSLSRLAATSYEQYF,TGTGCCAGCAGCCTATCCAGACTAGCGGCTACCTCCTACGAGCAGTACTTC
TRBV6-5,TRBJ2-3,-,-,CASSPWITDTQYF,TGTGCCAGCAGTCCATGGATCACAGATACGCAGTATTTT
TRBV5-1,TRBJ2-3,TRBD2,few,CASRASGSTDTQYF,TGCGCCAGCAGGGCTAGCGGAAGCACAGATACGCAGTATTTT
TRBV27,TRBJ2-1,-,-,CASREVAVYNEQFF,TGTGCCAGCAGGGAGGTAGCGGTTTACAATGAGCAGTTCTTC
TRBV18,TRBJ2-1,-,-,CASSSSSFTPGGDEQFF,TGTGCCAGCTCATCATCGTCGTTCACCCCTGGGGGCGATGAGCAGTTCTTC
TRBV6-5,TRBJ1-1,-,-,CASSYRLNTEAFF,TGTGCCAGCAGCTACAGATTGAACACTGAAGCTTTCTTT
TRBV15,TRBJ1-2,TRBD1,-,CATSRDIGQGHGYTF,TGTGCCACCAGCAGAGATATCGGACAGGGACACGGCTACACCTTC
TRBV7-8,TRBJ2-3,-,-,CASSLEAGHTDTQYF,TGTGCCAGCAGCTTAGAGGCGGGGCACACAGATACGCAGTATTTT
TRBV6-6,TRBJ2-5,-,-,CASSYGGEQYF,TGTGCCAGCAGTTACGGGGGTGAGCAGTACTTC
TRBV12-2,TRBJ2-1,-,-,CASRARQVPGDNEQFF,TGTGCAAGTCGCGCCCGACAGGTTCCAGGGGACAATGAGCAGTTCTTC
TRBV19,TRBJ2-5,-,-,CASSIEGEQGETQYF,TGTGCCAGTAGTATCGAAGGGGAACAAGGGGAGACCCAGTACTTC
TRBV28,TRBJ2-5,TRBD2,-,CASSFGGRGETQYF,TGTGCCAGCAGTTTTGGGGGGAGGGGAGAGACCCAGTACTTC
TRBV28,TRBJ2-7,-,-,CASSSFFISSSGALYEQYF,TGTGCCAGCAGTTCTTTCTTCATTTCGAGTAGCGGAGCACTCTACGAGCAGTACTTC
TRBV2,TRBJ1-5,TRBD1,-,CASSGTGGNQPQHF,TGTGCCAGCAGTGGAACAGGGGGCAATCAGCCCCAGCATTTT
TRBV7-3,TRBJ2-3,-,-,CASSLIAGTDTQYF,TGTGCCAGCAGCTTGATAGCAGGAACAGATACGCAGTATTTT
TRBV9,TRBJ2-3,-,-,CASSVVGRQVDTQYF,TGTGCCAGCAGCGTAGTGGGCAGGCAGGTGGATACGCAGTATTTT
TRBV7-3,TRBJ2-5,-,few,CASSLTGVGAQETQYF,TGTGCCAGCAGCTTAACGGGCGTAGGGGCACAAGAGACCCAGTACTTC
TRBV5-1,TRBJ1-2,-,-,CASSLALTGYGYTF,TGCGCCAGCAGCTTGGCCCTAACAGGCTATGGCTACACCTTC
TRBV28,TRBJ2-1,TRBD2,-,CASKGSGLAGGSRYNEQFF,TGTGCCAGCAAGGGGTCGGGACTAGCGGGAGGGAGTAGGTACAATGAGCAGTTCTTC
TRBV27,TRBJ2-7,-,many,CASSSRLEGEQYF,TGTGCCAGCAGTTCGAGACTAGAAGGCGAGCAGTACTTC
TRBV11-1,TRBJ2-2,-,-,CASSFGYSAGELFF,TGTGCCAGCAGCTTTGGCTACAGTGCCGGGGAGCTGTTTTTT
TRBV27,TRBJ2-1,-,-,CASSLGYNEQFF,TGTGCCAGCAGTTTAGGATACAATGAGCAGTTCTTC
TRBV7-2,TRBJ1-1,TRBD1,-,CASSRDWTGDEAFF,TGTGCCAGCAGCCGAGACTGGACAGGGGATGAAGCTTTCTTT
TRBV30,TRBJ1-3,-,-,CAWEGSSGNTIYF,TGTGCCTGGGAAGGGAGCTCTGGAAACACCATATATTTT